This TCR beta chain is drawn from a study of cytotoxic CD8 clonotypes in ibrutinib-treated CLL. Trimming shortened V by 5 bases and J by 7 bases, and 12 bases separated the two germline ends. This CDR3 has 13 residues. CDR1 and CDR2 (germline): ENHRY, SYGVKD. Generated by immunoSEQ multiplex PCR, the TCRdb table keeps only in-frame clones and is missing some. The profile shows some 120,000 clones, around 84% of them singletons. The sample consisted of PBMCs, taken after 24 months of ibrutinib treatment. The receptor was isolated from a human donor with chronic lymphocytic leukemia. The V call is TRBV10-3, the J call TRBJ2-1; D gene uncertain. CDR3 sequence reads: CAISPLSWNEQFF. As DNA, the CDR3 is TGTGCCATCAGTCCTTTAAGTTGGAATGAGCAGTTCTTC.